This is a list of T cell receptor beta chains from one sample in a study of T-cell reconstitution after alpha-beta-depleted transplantation in children. MiXCR, run by TCRdb on the PCR reads, gives a single entry per CDR3 protein. Here the sample spans approximately 520,000 distinct CDR3 sequences, about 31% being singletons. The sample here was PBMCs from the stem cell graft donor, taken from the stem cell graft. These receptors originate from a human donor who donated a stem cell graft to a child with aplastic anemia. Each CDR3 is given without its conserved first and last residue.

V gene	CDR3 length	CDR3 protein
TRBV18	12	ASAKTGLGETQY
TRBV11-2	13	ASSLLARGRETQY
TRBV7-2	15	ASSRTTGRNSYNEQF
TRBV18	13	ASSPLGTVVDTQY
TRBV7-8	12	ASSLEGFSYGYT
TRBV12-3/TRBV12-4	10	ASGFGTGELF
TRBV28	15	ASSQLFGTGTYNEQF
TRBV9	14	ASSVGPPGVSSPLH
TRBV10-3	13	AISPMASGINEQF
TRBV29-1	12	SVDSGSKRNEQF
TRBV9	14	ASSVVPQVAYQPQH
TRBV7-8	14	ASSYSYGGLNTEAF
TRBV9	12	ASSTYSSGPEQF
TRBV29-1	13	SVEGRKGRVNEQF
TRBV12-3/TRBV12-4	14	ASSPDYQRDMNEQF
TRBV30	10	ACGHGNQPQH
TRBV7-9	13	ASSLMGGSQETQY
TRBV20-1	13	SARDGTGGPHEQY
TRBV20-1	13	SAASGRISYNEQF
TRBV6-5	11	ASSFADRDTQY
TRBV7-2	12	ASSLVLGNSPLH
TRBV13	13	ASSPGPGFVPEAF
TRBV28	18	ASSLGLSLLAGGPTDTQY
TRBV5-5	14	ASSGRQGGGNQPQH
TRBV28	12	ASSLTITGNTIY
TRBV7-7	10	ASSLTGQEQF
TRBV12-3/TRBV12-4	13	ASSLEAASYNEQF
TRBV5-1	15	ASSLGADPILADTQY
TRBV7-8	11	ASSPKNTGELF
TRBV10-3	11	AISGGSGETQY
TRBV30	9	AWRDYGELF
TRBV7-6	12	ASSIRGYNTEAF
TRBV29-1	13	SVEGPGQGRYEQY
TRBV20-1	10	SASRGGNTIY
TRBV20-1	10	SARVTGLEQF
TRBV12-3/TRBV12-4	11	ASSRLTGTEAF
TRBV20-1	14	SARDHLGGSYNEQF
TRBV6-5	13	ASNTGGGSNQPQH
TRBV12-3/TRBV12-4	12	ASTTETSGDTQY
TRBV6-2/TRBV6-3	13	ASSYQGAGYNEQF
TRBV27	12	ASSLNRARNEQF
TRBV29-1	11	SARGLAKNIQY
TRBV29-1	13	SVDRGPSAYNEQF
TRBV7-2	13	ASSSQGAIRNEQF
TRBV6-2/TRBV6-3	14	ASTQGFRDTSYEQY
TRBV12-3/TRBV12-4	14	ASSLLPTGTNQPQH
TRBV19	12	ASSIDLRAYGYT
TRBV6-1	11	ASSRQGNYEQY
TRBV20-1	13	SAQPGQGNTDTQY
TRBV12-3/TRBV12-4	11	ASGKGSSYEQY
TRBV20-1	11	SARRWEGGEQF
TRBV7-6	13	ASSPRGGITYEQY
TRBV7-2	13	ASSLVWQGGEKLF
TRBV5-1	17	ASSLAPSGSLISQETQY